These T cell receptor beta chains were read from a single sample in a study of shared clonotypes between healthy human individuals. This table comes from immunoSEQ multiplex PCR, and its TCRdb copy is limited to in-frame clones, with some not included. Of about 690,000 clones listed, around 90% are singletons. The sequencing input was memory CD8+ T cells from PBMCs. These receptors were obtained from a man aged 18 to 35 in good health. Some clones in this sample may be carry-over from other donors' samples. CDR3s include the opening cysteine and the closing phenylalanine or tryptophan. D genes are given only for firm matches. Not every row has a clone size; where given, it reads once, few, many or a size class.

TGTGCCAGCAGCTTTGACGAGACCCAGTACTTC	CASSFDETQYF	.	.	TRBV5-6	TRBJ2-5	11
TGTGCCAGCAGCTCCCAGTCGACGGGAGGCGACACCATATATTTT	CASSSQSTGGDTIYF	once	.	TRBV7-2	TRBJ1-3	15
TGTGCCAGCAGCCTTCTTAGCGGGCCATCCTACGAGCAGTACTTC	CASSLLSGPSYEQYF	.	TRBD2	TRBV11-1	TRBJ2-7	15
TGTGCCAGCAGCTCTGCGGGAGGGACTTTAATTGAGCAGTTCTTC	CASSSAGGTLIEQFF	.	TRBD2	TRBV11-2	TRBJ2-1	15
TGTGCCAGCAGTGATGGAGAGACCGGCTACGAGCAGTACTTC	CASSDGETGYEQYF	few	.	TRBV2	TRBJ2-7	14
TGTGCCAGCTCCACTACCCTCATGAGAACGAACACCGGGGAGCTGTTTTTT	CASSTTLMRTNTGELFF	.	.	TRBV18	TRBJ2-2	17
TGTGCCAGCAGCTTGGTCCTGGGACAGCTGGCCTACGAGCAGTACTTC	CASSLVLGQLAYEQYF	.	TRBD1	TRBV13	TRBJ2-7	16
TGTGCCAGCAGCTCTCCGAAACCGTCTAGCGGGAAAGACTACGAGCAGTACTTC	CASSSPKPSSGKDYEQYF	once	TRBD2	TRBV5-6	TRBJ2-7	18
TGTGCCAGCAGCGTAGTGGGCGGGAGGCTCGATAATGAGCAGTTCTTC	CASSVVGGRLDNEQFF	.	TRBD2	TRBV9	TRBJ2-1	16
TGTGCCAGCAGCCTCACCGGGGAAGACTACGAGCAGTACTTC	CASSLTGEDYEQYF	.	.	TRBV7-9	TRBJ2-7	14
TGCGCCAGCAGCCAAGGAGGGGGGCCCACTGAAGCTTTCTTT	CASSQGGGPTEAFF	few	.	TRBV4-3	TRBJ1-1	14
TGTGCCAGCAGCTTGGTTGGGGACCACAATGAGCAGTTCTTC	CASSLVGDHNEQFF	.	.	TRBV5-6	TRBJ2-1	14
TGTGCCAGCAGCCCGGGACTAGCGGGCCATGAGCAGTTCTTC	CASSPGLAGHEQFF	.	TRBD2	TRBV2	TRBJ2-1	14
TGTGCCAGCAGCTCAAACCCGAACTACGAGCAGTACTTC	CASSSNPNYEQYF	.	.	TRBV5-4	TRBJ2-7	13
TGTGCCAGCAGTTTAAGGCGGGAGAGGTACGAGCAGTACTTC	CASSLRRERYEQYF	.	TRBD2	TRBV28	TRBJ2-7	14
TGTGCCAGCAGCTCCCTGGGACCTGATGGCTACGAGCAGTACTTC	CASSSLGPDGYEQYF	.	.	TRBV9	TRBJ2-7	15
TGTGCCTGCAGACAGGGATATAGCAATCAGCCCCAGCATTTT	CACRQGYSNQPQHF	.	TRBD1	TRBV30	TRBJ1-5	14
TGTGCCAGCAGTTATAGCGGGAGGGAATACGAGCAGTACTTC	CASSYSGREYEQYF	.	TRBD2	TRBV27	TRBJ2-7	14
TGTGCCAGCACCCCAGGGGTTGGCACTGAAGCTTTCTTT	CASTPGVGTEAFF	.	.	TRBV9	TRBJ1-1	13
TGTGCCAGCAGCCCATACACGAATTCCTACGAGCAGTACTTC	CASSPYTNSYEQYF	.	.	TRBV9	TRBJ2-7	14
TGTGCCAGCAGTACAGGGGAAAACATGAACACTGAAGCTTTCTTT	CASSTGENMNTEAFF	.	TRBD1	TRBV28	TRBJ1-1	15
TGCGCCAGCAGCTCGCCACCAGGAATAAGCACTGAAGCTTTCTTT	CASSSPPGISTEAFF	.	.	TRBV5-1	TRBJ1-1	15
TGTGCTAGTGGGCTGGGGAATGGCTACACCTTC	CASGLGNGYTF	.	.	TRBV12-5	TRBJ1-2	11
TGTGCCAGCAGCTTCTCCCCCCAGGCCCACGAGCAGTACTTC	CASSFSPQAHEQYF	once	.	TRBV5-6	TRBJ2-7	14
TGTGCCTGGTCTCCTGACCGGGACCACAATGAGCAGTTCTTC	CAWSPDRDHNEQFF	.	.	TRBV30	TRBJ2-1	14
TGTGCCAGCAGTTTAAGTGGGGGCGGATCCTACGAGCAGTACTTC	CASSLSGGGSYEQYF	.	.	TRBV27	TRBJ2-7	15
TGTGCCAGCAGCCCCCTAGCGGAAGAGACCCAGTACTTC	CASSPLAEETQYF	.	TRBD2	TRBV7-9	TRBJ2-5	13
TGTGCCAGCAGCTCCGGGACAGGGGAATACAATGAGCAGTTCTTC	CASSSGTGEYNEQFF	.	TRBD1	TRBV6-1	TRBJ2-1	15
TGTGCCAGCAGTTTCCTACGGGGAAACACTGAAGCTTTCTTT	CASSFLRGNTEAFF	.	.	TRBV27	TRBJ1-1	14
TGTGCCAGCAGTTCACGGGACAGGGTAAAAGTCTCTGGGGCCAACGTCCTGACTTTC	CASSSRDRVKVSGANVLTF	.	TRBD1	TRBV28	TRBJ2-6	19
TGTGGCTCGGCGGTGAACACTGAAGCTTTCTTT	CGSAVNTEAFF	.	.	TRBV11-2	TRBJ1-1	11
TGTGCCAGCAGCGTAGCTGAGGTGAACACTGAAGCTTTCTTT	CASSVAEVNTEAFF	few	.	TRBV9	TRBJ1-1	14
TGTGCCAGCAGCTCGACTAGTCGCGAGCAGTACTTC	CASSSTSREQYF	.	.	TRBV7-9	TRBJ2-7	12
TGCGCCAGCAGCTGGACAGGGGGCTGGGATCTCGTCTACGAGCAGTACTTC	CASSWTGGWDLVYEQYF	.	TRBD1	TRBV5-1	TRBJ2-7	17
TGTGCCACCAGCAGAGAGAGTATCATTCAGTACTTC	CATSRESIIQYF	once	.	TRBV15	TRBJ2-4	12
TGTGCCAGTAGTACTATACTATACAATGAGCAGTTCTTC	CASSTILYNEQFF	.	.	TRBV19	TRBJ2-1	13
TGTGCCAGTAGTATAGTAGCGGGAGGATTCTACGAGCAGTACTTC	CASSIVAGGFYEQYF	.	TRBD2	TRBV19	TRBJ2-7	15
TGTGCCAGCAGTTCGGGTCAAGCGAGCTACGAGCAGTACTTC	CASSSGQASYEQYF	.	.	TRBV6-5	TRBJ2-7	14
TGTGCCAGCAGTTTCTCCACCGGGCCCCTCTCCTACGAGCAGTACTTC	CASSFSTGPLSYEQYF	.	.	TRBV27	TRBJ2-7	16
TGTGCCAGCAGCTTCGTAAAATTCTCCTACAATGAGCAGTTCTTC	CASSFVKFSYNEQFF	.	.	TRBV5-8	TRBJ2-1	15
TGTGCCAGCAGCTCTCGACAGGGAAGGGGTCCCTACGAGCAGTACTTC	CASSSRQGRGPYEQYF	.	TRBD1	TRBV11-2	TRBJ2-7	16
TGTGCCAGCAGCGCCCAAGGGCGGGAGGGGGGTTACGCCGGGGAGCTGTTTTTT	CASSAQGREGGYAGELFF	.	TRBD2	TRBV9	TRBJ2-2	18
TGTGCCAGTAAAAATCGTTTAGGTGCCAATGAGCAGTTCTTC	CASKNRLGANEQFF	.	.	TRBV19	TRBJ2-1	14
TGTGCCAGTAGCCCAGGACAGCCTGAGGATGAGCAGTTCTTC	CASSPGQPEDEQFF	once	.	TRBV19	TRBJ2-1	14
TGTGCCAGCGGGGTGGACGGAAGAAATCAGCCCCAGCATTTT	CASGVDGRNQPQHF	.	.	TRBV27	TRBJ1-5	14
TGTGCCAGCAGCTTGTCGGGGGGCAATCAGCCCCAGCATTTT	CASSLSGGNQPQHF	.	.	TRBV7-9	TRBJ1-5	14
TGTGCCAGCAGTTACGGTCTGGGACCCCAGCATTTT	CASSYGLGPQHF	.	.	TRBV6-5	TRBJ1-5	12
TGTGCCAGCTCCCTAAGGACCGGGGAGCTGTTTTTT	CASSLRTGELFF	.	.	TRBV18	TRBJ2-2	12
TGTGCCAGCAAAAGAATAGGGGATCGCTCCTACGAGCAGTACTTC	CASKRIGDRSYEQYF	.	.	TRBV7-9	TRBJ2-7	15
TGTGCCAGCAGTCCTTACAGGAATCAGCCCCAGCATTTT	CASSPYRNQPQHF	once	.	TRBV6-5	TRBJ1-5	13
TGCGCCAGCAGCCAAGGAGTGCTGGCGGGAGCAGGAGAGACCCAGTACTTC	CASSQGVLAGAGETQYF	.	TRBD2	TRBV4-1	TRBJ2-5	17
TGCGCCAGCAGTCGTAGGTGGGGGGTGATTTGGGAGACCCAGTACTTC	CASSRRWGVIWETQYF	.	.	TRBV23-1	TRBJ2-5	16
TGTGCCTGGGGGACAGGGGGAGGAAAACTGTTTTTT	CAWGTGGGKLFF	many	TRBD1	TRBV30	TRBJ1-4	12
TGCGCCAGCAGCGCCCCGGCGGTATCAAGTTCCTACGAGCAGTACTTC	CASSAPAVSSSYEQYF	.	.	TRBV5-1	TRBJ2-7	16
TGCGCCAGCAGCCGACTAGCGGGATTCGGCAAAAACATTCAGTACTTC	CASSRLAGFGKNIQYF	.	TRBD2	TRBV4-1	TRBJ2-4	16
TGTGCCAGCAGTCCCCCCCCCTCCTACGAGCAGTACTTC	CASSPPPSYEQYF	.	.	TRBV28	TRBJ2-7	13
TGTGCCAGCAGTGAATTGGTCGGACAGGCGAACACCGGGGAGCTGTTTTTT	CASSELVGQANTGELFF	.	TRBD1	TRBV25-1	TRBJ2-2	17